Each of the 30 T cell receptor beta chains below was sequenced from the same sample in a study of control samples from healthy donors and cancer patients. Profiled with immunoSEQ multiplex PCR; TCRdb holds only in-frame clones, not every one. The top ten hold under 12% of the sample, which has over 80,000 clones, over 60% seen once. Input material: blood. Receptor source: a woman aged 25-40 years in good health.

This sequence joins TRBV29-1 and TRBJ2-5; D tentatively fits TRBD1 or TRBD2 (5 bases each). CDR1 and CDR2 from the germline V gene are SQVTM and ANQGSEA. This CDR3 is 12 amino acids long. V lost 5 bases and J lost 7, with 14 bases in between. CDR3 residues: CSVSGAKGTQYF. The CDR3, as DNA: TGCAGCGTTTCCGGGGCCAAAGGGACCCAGTACTTC. The full variable domain, rest sourced from reference TRBV29-1 and TRBJ2-5, is SAVISQKPSRDICQRGTSLTIQCQVDSQVTMMFWYRQQPGQSLTLIATANQGSEATYESGFVIDKFPISRPNLTFSTLTVSNMSPEDSSIYLCSVSGAKGTQYFGPGTRLLVL.

This clone showed up just a few times. The V call is TRBV7-2, the J call TRBJ2-7; TRBD1 aligns across 7 bases. The CDR3 covers 13 residues. CDR1 SGHTA and CDR2 FQGNSA come from the germline V gene. The ends lost 5 bases at V and 3 bases at J; junction bases unmatched: 4. The CDR3: CASSQGTDYEQYF. The CDR3, as DNA: TGTGCCAGCAGCCAAGGGACAGACTACGAGCAGTACTTC.

V usage is TRBV2 and J usage is TRBJ2-6, with D possibly matching TRBD1 (6 bases). Looked up from germline, CDR1 is SNHLY and CDR2 is FYNNEI. Trimming took 8 bases from V and 0 from J, leaving 14 bases between them. There are 16 residues in the CDR3. CDR3 coding DNA: TGTGCCAGCTCGGGACACTCGAACTCTGGGGCCAACGTCCTGACTTTC. This codes for CASSGHSNSGANVLTF.

This clone was counted a single time. The chain combines TRBV7-2 with TRBJ2-5; no firm D call. The CDR3 sequence is 13 residues long. V lost 2 bases to trimming and J lost 5 bases, with 9 bases between them. The germline gives CDR1 SGHTA, CDR2 FQGNSA. CDR3 nucleotides: TGTGCCAGCAGCTTAAATCTTGGGGAGACCCAGTACTTC. As protein: CASSLNLGETQYF.

The chain employs TRBV6-2 or TRBV6-3 and TRBJ2-1; TRBD2 agrees at 8 bases. The CDR3 loop spans 16 amino acids. Trimming removed 6 bases from V and 4 bases from J; junction bases left unmatched: 11. Germline-derived CDR1 and CDR2 are MNHEY and SVGEGT. The CDR3 region has the DNA TGTGCCAGCAGCCGGACCTCCGGGGGGGGATACAATGAGCAGTTCTTC. Protein sequence: CASSRTSGGGYNEQFF.

The chain employs TRBV4-3 and TRBJ1-3; 7 nucleotides align to TRBD1. This CDR3 comprises 16 residues. Germline-derived CDR1 and CDR2 are LGHNA and YSLEER. V gave up 0 bases and J gave up 0 bases; unmatched junction bases: 2. Here the CDR3 reads CASSQDWDSSGNTIYF. In nucleotides, the CDR3 is TGCGCCAGCAGCCAAGACTGGGACAGCTCTGGAAACACCATATATTTT.

This clone was seen a single time. The chain uses TRBV3-1 (or the pseudogene TRBV3-2) and TRBJ2-7; D is uncertain. V lost 3 bases and J lost 0, with 18 bases in between. The CDR3 contains 17 residues. The germline V gene encodes CDR1 LGHDT and CDR2 YNNKEL (reference sequence). The CDR3 region is CASSQGPAGPSSYEQYF. In nucleotides, the CDR3 is TGTGCCAGCAGCCAGGGCCCCGCAGGCCCGAGCTCCTACGAGCAGTACTTC.

The rearrangement joins TRBV5-6 to TRBJ2-3; D gene uncertain. There are 16 residues in the CDR3. Trimming cost V 0 bases and J 2 bases, with 13 bases left between them. The germline CDR1 and CDR2 sequences are SGHDT and YYEEEE. The CDR3: CASSLVGQDNTDTQYF. The CDR3 nucleotides are TGTGCCAGCAGCTTGGTAGGGCAAGACAACACAGATACGCAGTATTTT.

This sequence joins TRBV7-8 and TRBJ2-6; D uncertain. CDR1 SGHVS and CDR2 FQNEAQ come from the germline V gene. The CDR3 is made up of 18 amino acids. Trimming removed 5 bases at V and 1 base at J, with 18 bases between. The CDR3 region has the DNA TGTGCCAGCAGCAACCTCCGGGTCTTTACTTCTGGGGCCAACGTCCTGACTTTC. Translating it yields CASSNLRVFTSGANVLTF.

The chain employs TRBV5-6 and TRBJ2-3, with 12 bases fitting TRBD2. There are 18 residues in the CDR3. The V segment lost 4 bases and the J segment 5 bases; nucleotides outside the gene matches: 14. Germline CDR1 reads SGHDT; CDR2 reads YYEEEE. The CDR3 region has the DNA TGTGCCAGCAGCCCAGACCGGCTAGCGGGGGGGAGAGGAGATACGCAGTATTTT. Translated: CASSPDRLAGGRGDTQYF.

This chain uses TRBV4-2 with TRBJ2-6; tentatively, D is TRBD1 or TRBD2 (5 bases each). The CDR3 has 17 amino acids. Trimming shortened V by 4 bases and J by 4 bases, and 17 bases separated the two germline ends. CDR1 and CDR2 from the germline V gene are LGHNA and YNFKEQ. The CDR3 loop reads CASSPVGAGTGANVLTF. The CDR3 nucleotides are TGTGCCAGCAGCCCCGTCGGGGCAGGGACCGGGGCCAACGTCCTGACTTTC.

The chain has TRBV19 and TRBJ2-7, with 7 bases matching TRBD1. The CDR3 consists of 15 residues. Germline values: CDR1 LNHDA, CDR2 SQIVND (reference sequence). V shed 6 bases, J shed 2 bases, and the junction held 10 bases outside the gene matches. CDR3 nucleotide sequence: TGTGCCAGTAGCCGGCATGGGGACAGTCCCTACGAGCAGTACTTC. Its translation: CASSRHGDSPYEQYF. Using reference TRBV19 and TRBJ2-7 for the parts outside the CDR3, the full variable domain is DGGITQSPKYLFRKEGQNVTLSCEQNLNHDAMYWYRQDPGQGLRLIYYSQIVNDFQKGDIAEGYSVSREKKESFPLTVTSAQKNPTAFYLCASSRHGDSPYEQYFGPGTRLTVT.

The rearrangement uses TRBV4-3 and TRBJ2-2; D may be TRBD2 (5 bases). This CDR3 contains 14 residues. V was trimmed by 8 bases and J by 5 bases, leaving 15 bases between them. Germline V gene lookup returns CDR1 LGHNA and CDR2 YSLEER. DNA for the CDR3: TGCGCCAGCTCATCCCGTCGCGGGACCGGGGAGCTGTTTTTT. This encodes CASSSRRGTGELFF.

The rearrangement links TRBV12-5 to TRBJ2-3; D ambiguous. Trimming took off 1 base at V and 4 bases at J, with 6 bases between the two ends. Looked up from germline, CDR1 is LGHNT and CDR2 is FRNRAP. The CDR3 extends over 13 amino acids. The CDR3 sequence is CASGLGTADTQYF. The CDR3 bases are TGTGCTAGTGGTTTGGGGACGGCAGATACGCAGTATTTT.

The chain links TRBV27 to TRBJ2-7; D is unclear. The CDR3 consists of 13 residues. The V end lost 3 bases, the J end lost 2 bases, and 8 bases lay between the germline ends. CDR1 and CDR2 from the germline V gene are MNHEY and SMNVEV (reference sequence). The CDR3 sequence is CASSFRGPYEQYF. The CDR3 DNA follows: TGTGCCAGCAGTTTTCGTGGTCCCTACGAGCAGTACTTC.

The chain carries TRBV4-3 and TRBJ2-1, with unresolved D. Germline assignment: CDR1 LGHNA and CDR2 YSLEER. Trimming left V 0 bases short and J 8 bases short, with 14 bases between. This CDR3 has 15 residues. CDR3 DNA sequence: TGCGCCAGCAGCCAAGAAGTGGGCAGGTCCGATGAGCAGTTCTTC. Translation gives CASSQEVGRSDEQFF.

The J gene is TRBJ2-3, the V gene TRBV4-3; D possibly corresponds to TRBD1 (6 bases). The ends were cut back, 0 bases at V and 5 bases at J, with 9 bases in the middle. From germline, CDR1 is LGHNA and CDR2 YSLEER. This CDR3 comprises 14 residues. CDR3 sequence reads: CASSQEGRGDTQYF. The CDR3 DNA sequence: TGCGCCAGCAGCCAAGAAGGCAGGGGAGATACGCAGTATTTT.

The chain recombines TRBV19 with TRBJ1-2; D perhaps matches TRBD1 (6 bases). The CDR3 length is 14 residues. The germline gives CDR1 LNHDA, CDR2 SQIVND (reference sequence). Between the trimmed V and J ends, which lost 3 bases and 6 bases, there was a span of 14 bases. The DNA for the CDR3 is TGTGCCAGTAGTATTCGGGGGGCCGGGGATGGCTACACCTTC. Translation gives CASSIRGAGDGYTF.

V gene TRBV27 combines with J gene TRBJ2-1; TRBD2 matches at 10 bases. V gave up 9 bases and J gave up 1 base; unmatched junction bases: 6. CDR1 is MNHEY, CDR2 SMNVEV, per germline (reference sequence). The CDR3 contains 15 residues. The CDR3 DNA follows: TGTGCCAGTCAACGGACTAGCGGTTCCTACAATGAGCAGTTCTTC. This gives the protein CASQRTSGSYNEQFF.

As DNA, the CDR3 is TGTGCCAGCAGTTTTAGGGTCCCCGAAAAACTGTTTTTT. It translates to CASSFRVPEKLFF. The V and J genes are TRBV12-3 or TRBV12-4 and TRBJ1-4; D call uncertain. The germline V and J ends were trimmed by 3 bases and 8 bases, with 10 bases remaining between them. The CDR3 totals 13 residues.

This clone was detected only a few times. This chain joins TRBV10-3 and TRBJ1-4; 7 bases are shared with TRBD1. This CDR3 contains 12 residues. Unmatched junction bases numbered 1, after V lost 4 bases and J lost 8 bases. Germline CDR1 reads ENHRY; CDR2 reads SYGVKD. Here the CDR3 reads CAISGQGEKLFF. CDR3 nucleotides: TGTGCCATCAGTGGACAGGGAGAAAAACTGTTTTTT.

The chain recombines TRBV7-9 with TRBJ2-1; 7 nucleotides agree with TRBD1. The germline V gene encodes CDR1 SEHNR and CDR2 FQNEAQ (reference sequence). The CDR3 runs 17 residues. Unmatched junction bases numbered 13, after V lost 5 bases and J lost 3 bases. The CDR3 region has the DNA TGTGCCAGCAGCACCACTATAAAGGGGGCAGGCTACAATGAGCAGTTCTTC. Translated: CASSTTIKGAGYNEQFF.

The V call is TRBV5-8, the J call TRBJ2-5; a weak D match, TRBD1 (6 bases). This CDR3 has 16 amino acids. V lost 2 bases, J lost 1 base, and 15 bases lay in between. Germline V gene lookup returns CDR1 SGHTS and CDR2 YDEGEE. This chain's CDR3 is CASSLDRRTVQETQYF. The CDR3 region has the DNA TGTGCCAGCAGCTTAGATCGCCGGACAGTCCAAGAGACCCAGTACTTC.

The rearrangement joins TRBV6-6 to TRBJ1-4; 9 bases match TRBD1. V dropped 11 bases and J dropped 7; count of bases not matched to a gene: 8. This CDR3 contains 13 residues. Germline CDR1 reads MNHNY; CDR2 reads SVGAGI (reference sequence). DNA of the CDR3: TGTGCCGCGGGGACAGGGAAGGGTGAAAAACTGTTTTTT. This codes for CAAGTGKGEKLFF.

The chain uses TRBV5-1 and TRBJ1-6; TRBD1 is a possible D gene (5 bases). The ends were cut back, 4 bases at V and 7 bases at J, with 9 bases in the middle. This CDR3 spans 13 amino acids. CDR1 is SGHRS and CDR2 is YFSETQ in the germline V gene. The CDR3 DNA sequence: TGCGCCAGCAGCATGGGGGACAATTCACCCCTCCACTTT. Its translation: CASSMGDNSPLHF.

In this sample, this clone turned up once. V and J are TRBV6-5 and TRBJ2-1; D remains ambiguous. Germline CDR1 and CDR2: MNHEY and SVGAGI. The CDR3 is 14 residues long. Trimming took 0 bases from V and 4 from J, leaving 7 bases between them. CDR3 coding DNA: TGTGCCAGCAGTTACTCCGTGACGTACAATGAGCAGTTCTTC. Translated: CASSYSVTYNEQFF.

The rearrangement links TRBV7-2 to TRBJ1-2; no reliable D call. The CDR3 totals 13 residues. Deletions cut 3 bases from V and 5 bases from J, with 10 bases between. CDR1 is SGHTA and CDR2 is FQGNSA in the germline V gene. In DNA, the CDR3 is TGTGCCAGCAGCTTGCAGACCATTTATGGCTACACCTTC. It specifies CASSLQTIYGYTF.

The chain couples TRBV9 to TRBJ1-1; the D is unclear. This CDR3 comprises 14 residues. Trimming stripped 0 bases from V and 6 bases from J, with 12 bases between. CDR1 SGDLS and CDR2 YYNGEE come from the germline V gene. The CDR3 region is CASSVAQNGAEAFF. DNA for the CDR3: TGTGCCAGCAGCGTAGCTCAAAACGGCGCTGAAGCTTTCTTT.

This clone appeared a few times. V is TRBV19 and J is TRBJ1-2; no firm D call. Germline CDR1 reads LNHDA; CDR2 reads SQIVND (reference sequence). CDR3 length equals 15 residues. V lost 3 bases and J 2 bases, leaving 13 bases between the germline ends. The CDR3 is CASSIAGSRNYGYTF. The CDR3 bases are TGTGCCAGTAGTATTGCTGGGAGCAGGAACTATGGCTACACCTTC.

The rearrangement uses TRBV6-5 and TRBJ1-2; D is unclear. CDR3 size: 15 residues. CDR1 and CDR2 from the germline V gene are MNHEY and SVGAGI. Trimming pared 11 bases from V and 0 bases from J, leaving 19 bases between. In nucleotides, the CDR3 is TGTGCCTGTACGGCTTGGGCCATTACTAACTATGGCTACACCTTC. Protein: CACTAWAITNYGYTF.